The clone carrying this T cell receptor beta chain was seen ten or more times. Its specificity is not known. The entry originates in a study of T cells after yellow fever vaccination. Study findings and constraints: Contaminating bulk clonotypes could be abundant in FACS-sorted repertoires. Just a small share of clonotypes turned up in the CD4 compartment as well as the CD8 compartment.

The 5'RACE template-switching step produced TCR cDNA and added a universal primer site and UMIs. A single record per CDR3 protein comes from TCRdb applying MiXCR to the 5' RACE reads. This table holds roughly 50,000 distinct CDR3 sequences, roughly 7% found once. V trimming: 0 bases; J trimming: 0 bases; junction bases outside the gene matches: 11. The CDR3 is 19 amino acids. Germline CDR1 MNHEY, CDR2 SVGEGT. This TCR was recovered from a man younger than 30 who received the YFV17D yellow fever vaccine. The rearrangement joins TRBV6-2 or TRBV6-3 to TRBJ2-4; 7 bases map to TRBD1. Specimen: CD8+ T cells sorted from PBMCs, collected approximately 15 days after the first yellow fever vaccination. CDR3 in amino acids: CASSYSMGADRIAKNIQYF. CDR3 coding DNA: TGTGCCAGCAGTTACTCGATGGGCGCGGACAGGATAGCCAAAAACATTCAGTACTTC.